This T cell receptor (beta chain) appears in the sequencing data of a study of long-term antiretroviral therapy in people with HIV. In the study overall: The earliest specimens came about a decade ahead of the 2015 immediate-ART recommendation.

The CDR3 sequence is 12 residues long. Germline lookup yields CDR1 PRHDT and CDR2 FYEKMQ (reference sequence). V was clipped by 5 bases and J by 10 bases, with 12 bases between them. Sequencing relied on immunoSEQ assay v3.0, run at survey level. The table came from immunoSEQ multiplex PCR; TCRdb's copy has only in-frame clones and leaves some out. The sample contains some 34,000 clones, roughly 83% of which appear only once. The sequencing used unsorted PBMCs, collected 1.9 years after starting antiretroviral therapy. The J gene is TRBJ2-1, the V gene TRBV13, with a tentative D call TRBD2 (5 bases). The source of this sequence is a man between 18 and 29 years old with HIV. CDR3 sequence reads: CASSITSSEQFF. Written as DNA, the CDR3 is TGTGCCAGCAGCATCACTAGTTCGGAGCAGTTCTTC.